This T cell receptor (beta chain) was identified in a study of blood T cells in healthy people across ages. Study conclusions and caveats: Fewer expanded clones and more diversity marked long-lived versus aged donors.

Through a sample-barcoded 5' primer and a J-beta primer mix, a second PCR was run for roughly 6 to 12 cycles. MiXCR, run by TCRdb on the 5' RACE reads, gives a single entry per CDR3 protein. The sample consists of about 1.1 million distinct CDR3 sequences, 35% to 40% of them appearing once. On this clonotype: Its antigen remains unidentified.

Germline CDR1 and CDR2: MNHNY and SVGAGI (reference sequence). This CDR3 region has 12 residues. Trimming stripped 8 bases from V and 1 base from J, with 8 bases between. In each sample, at least 7 million PBMCs were isolated. The sequencing input was blood. The chain recombines TRBV6-6 with TRBJ2-5; D tentatively reads TRBD1 or TRBD2 (5 bases each). The receptor comes from a man younger than 35 in good health. The CDR3 here is CASGGIQETQYF. The CDR3, as DNA: TGTGCCAGCGGGGGAATCCAAGAGACCCAGTACTTC.